The next 31 T cell receptor beta chains were all read from a single sample in a study of T-cell reconstitution after alpha-beta-depleted transplantation in children. Preparing the TCRbeta library involved the use of unique molecular identifiers. TCRdb ran MiXCR on the PCR reads and lists one entry per CDR3 protein. This table holds 780,000 or so distinct CDR3 sequences, roughly 16% found once. The sample in question was PBMCs, mostly from graft donor cells, obtained 360 days after TCRalphabeta/CD19-depleted stem cell transplant. The receptor set was obtained from a male patient aged 10 to 17 who had a stem cell transplant for acute lymphoblastic leukemia, so the T cells may come from the graft donor.

The chain carries TRBV10-3 and TRBJ2-3; no definite D call. This CDR3 region has 13 residues. Trimming left V 2 bases short and J 5 bases short, with 8 bases between. Germline V CDR1 and CDR2: ENHRY, SYGVKD. In nucleotides, the CDR3 is TGTGCCATCAGTGAGGTTCAGCGAGATACGCAGTATTTT. It specifies CAISEVQRDTQYF.

The chain recombines TRBV7-2 with TRBJ1-5; TRBD1 matches at 7 bases. The CDR3 consists of 16 residues. V shed 4 bases and J 2 bases; nucleotides not matched to a gene: 8. CDR1 and CDR2 from the germline V gene are SGHTA and FQGNSA. The CDR3 sequence: CASSSEGGYGNQPQHF. DNA for the CDR3: TGTGCCAGCAGCTCCGAAGGGGGCTACGGCAATCAGCCCCAGCATTTT.

CDR3 in DNA: TGTGCCAGCAGCCCAGACCGGGACTTCGAATACGAGCAGTACTTC. Its translation: CASSPDRDFEYEQYF. This chain connects TRBV9 to TRBJ2-7, with a weak D call TRBD2 (6 bases). CDR1 is SGDLS, CDR2 YYNGEE, per germline. Trimming cost V 4 bases and J 4 bases, with 18 bases left between them. The CDR3 runs to 15 residues.

A few counts support this clonotype. The CDR3 protein is CASSQAGPSPLHF. DNA for the CDR3: TGCGCCAGCAGCCAGGCAGGGCCTTCACCCCTCCACTTT. The rearrangement uses TRBV4-1 and TRBJ1-6, with a weak D call TRBD1 (5 bases). Trimming took off 3 bases at V and 9 bases at J, with 9 bases between the two ends. This CDR3 is built from 13 residues. Germline assignment: CDR1 MGHRA and CDR2 YSYEKL.

This clonotype has just a few counts. This chain uses TRBV27 with TRBJ2-1; D might be TRBD2 (5 bases). In germline, CDR1 is MNHEY, CDR2 SMNVEV (reference sequence). There are 15 residues in the CDR3. The V and J ends lost 4 bases and 7 bases respectively, with 17 bases between them. CDR3 loop: CASSYETPRGNEQFF. In DNA form, the CDR3 reads TGTGCCAGCAGTTATGAGACTCCGAGAGGGAATGAGCAGTTCTTC.

V usage is TRBV24-1 and J usage is TRBJ2-5, with 9 positions matching TRBD1. The CDR3 runs 14 residues. CDR1 and CDR2 (germline): KGHDR, SFDVKD. The V gene end was trimmed by 6 bases and the J gene end by 5 bases; junction bases not matched to a gene: 6. Here the CDR3 DNA reads TGTGCCACCAGTCTAACAGGGGGCAGGGAGACCCAGTACTTC. The encoded protein is CATSLTGGRETQYF.

The chain links TRBV12-3 or TRBV12-4 to TRBJ2-2; 8 bases are a match to TRBD1. There are 15 residues in the CDR3. J lost 3 bases, V lost 6 bases, and 6 bases had no gene match. The CDR3 spells CASSFDRGDTGELFF. The CDR3 bases are TGTGCCAGCAGCTTCGACAGGGGTGACACCGGGGAGCTGTTTTTT.

This clonotype came up many times. The chain uses TRBV5-1 and TRBJ2-2; D gene ambiguous. This CDR3 region has 11 residues. CDR1 SGHRS and CDR2 YFSETQ come from the germline V gene. V lost 5 bases to trimming and J lost 4 bases, with 3 bases between them. The DNA for the CDR3 is TGCGCCAGCAGAAGCACCGGGGAGCTGTTTTTT. Residues: CASRSTGELFF.

This clonotype was counted a few times. The J gene is TRBJ2-3, the V gene TRBV14; the match to TRBD2 covers 7 bases. The J segment lost 4 bases and the V segment lost 4 bases, leaving 5 bases of the junction unmatched. The CDR3 totals 14 residues. Germline assignment: CDR1 SGHDN and CDR2 FVKESK. The CDR3 region is CASSRAGVADTQYF. For the CDR3, the DNA is TGTGCCAGCAGCCGGGCGGGAGTGGCAGATACGCAGTATTTT.

The chain couples TRBV20-1 to TRBJ2-1, with D hard to call. CDR3 length: 14 residues. V was trimmed by 1 base and J by 3 bases, leaving 10 bases between them. The germline V gene has CDR1 DFQATT and CDR2 SNEGSKA (reference sequence). In DNA form, the CDR3 reads TGCAGTGCTAGAGTGGGTATTCTCTACAATGAGCAGTTCTTC. Protein sequence: CSARVGILYNEQFF.

There are many counts of this clonotype. This chain uses TRBV6-2 or TRBV6-3 with TRBJ2-3; TRBD2 might be the D (6 bases). The CDR3 sequence is 15 residues long. Looked up from germline, CDR1 is MNHEY and CDR2 is SVGEGT. V was cut by 2 bases and J by 5 bases, with 14 bases left in between. This chain's CDR3 is CASSYTGVAGDTQYF. CDR3 DNA: TGTGCCAGCAGTTACACGGGGGTTGCAGGAGATACGCAGTATTTT.

The genes are TRBV4-1 and TRBJ1-1; TRBD1 matches 11 bases. With V trimmed by 2 bases and J by 7 bases, 12 bases remained unmatched. The germline V gene has CDR1 MGHRA and CDR2 YSYEKL. The CDR3 has 17 residues. CDR3 nucleotides: TGCGCCAGCAGCCAACCTCCAGGGACAGGGGGAAGGGGTGAAGCTTTCTTT. Translation: CASSQPPGTGGRGEAFF.

This clonotype was picked up a small number of times. CDR3 sequence: CAIHSGSSYEQYF. CDR3 DNA: TGTGCCATCCACAGCGGGAGCTCCTACGAGCAGTACTTC. The rearrangement joins TRBV10-3 to TRBJ2-7; 8 bases agree with TRBD2. The CDR3 has 13 residues. V was pared by 8 bases and J by 0 bases, with 3 bases of the junction left unmatched. CDR1 and CDR2 (germline): ENHRY, SYGVKD.

This clonotype came up many times. CDR3 coding DNA: TGTGCCAGCAGCTTAGTAGGACGGAATGAGCAGTTCTTC. Amino acid sequence: CASSLVGRNEQFF. The rearrangement links TRBV7-8 to TRBJ2-1; no firm D call. Looked up from germline, CDR1 is SGHVS and CDR2 is FQNEAQ. The CDR3 has 13 amino acids. V lost 1 base to trimming and J lost 7 bases, with 8 bases between them.

This clonotype was seen ten or more times. The chain recombines TRBV7-6 with TRBJ1-5; D not resolved. Germline-derived CDR1 and CDR2 are SGHVS and FNYEAQ. The CDR3 totals 14 residues. The germline V and J ends were trimmed by 6 bases and 0 bases, with 9 bases remaining between them. The CDR3: CASSPNYSNQPQHF. The DNA of the CDR3 is TGTGCCAGCAGTCCAAACTATAGCAATCAGCCCCAGCATTTT.

The V and J genes are TRBV3-1 and TRBJ1-5; perhaps TRBD1 as D (6 bases). Germline assignment: CDR1 LGHDT and CDR2 YNNKEL (reference sequence). The CDR3 length is 15 residues. Trimming shortened V by 1 base and J by 3 bases, and 10 bases separated the two germline ends. CDR3 bases: TGTGCCAGCAGCCAAGGCTCAGGGGTCAATCAGCCCCAGCATTTT. It is translated as CASSQGSGVNQPQHF. Full variable domain (missing parts from reference TRBV3-1 and TRBJ1-5): DTAVSQTPKYLVTQMGNDKSIKCEQNLGHDTMYWYKQDSKKFLKIMFSYNNKELIINETVPNRFSPKSPDKAHLNLHINSLELGDSAVYFCASSQGSGVNQPQHFGDGTRLSIL.

This clonotype was seen a handful of times. The rearrangement links TRBV7-2 to TRBJ2-5; 7 bases agree with TRBD2. The germline V gene encodes CDR1 SGHTA and CDR2 FQGNSA. Trimming cost V 6 bases and J 5 bases; bases outside gene matches: 18. The CDR3 runs to 17 residues. CDR3 region: CASRQGLWREGQETQYF. The CDR3 DNA sequence: TGTGCCAGCAGGCAAGGATTATGGAGGGAGGGCCAGGAGACCCAGTACTTC.

This clonotype occurred a few times. The genes are TRBV9 and TRBJ2-7, with D perhaps matching TRBD1 (6 bases). This CDR3 is built from 14 residues. V was shortened by 2 bases and J by 3 bases, with 12 bases between the two germline ends. Germline CDR1 is SGDLS and CDR2 is YYNGEE. The CDR3 nucleotides read TGTGCCAGCAGCGTCCACCCGGACAGCTACGAGCAGTACTTC. Translated: CASSVHPDSYEQYF.

V gene TRBV24-1 combines with J gene TRBJ2-3; the D is unclear. V was pared by 5 bases and J by 1 base, with 15 bases between. CDR1 is KGHDR, CDR2 SFDVKD, per germline. The CDR3 is 16 residues long. The CDR3 coding sequence is TGTGCCACCAGTGCCCAATGGGGTAGGGGCACAGATACGCAGTATTTT. The encoded protein is CATSAQWGRGTDTQYF.

V gene TRBV7-9 combines with J gene TRBJ2-7, with D uncertain. Per the germline V gene, CDR1 is SEHNR and CDR2 is FQNEAQ (reference sequence). Trimming left V 0 bases short and J 3 bases short, with 12 bases between. This CDR3 is built from 15 residues. This CDR3 reads CASSLALGKSYEQYF. The CDR3 DNA follows: TGTGCCAGCAGCTTAGCTCTGGGGAAAAGCTACGAGCAGTACTTC.

In regard to this clonotype: At one boundary the junction diverges from the germline segment, which might be a read error. The rearrangement uses TRBV12-3 or TRBV12-4 and TRBJ2-3; D not resolved. The CDR3 has 15 amino acids. The CDR3 DNA reads as TGTCCCAGCAGTTTTCGGCGTTCGCGTGGGGATACGCAGTATTTT. It encodes CPSSFRRSRGDTQYF.

The chain links TRBV5-1 to TRBJ2-3; no reliable D call. CDR3 length: 15 residues. V was trimmed by 2 bases and J by 2 bases, leaving 12 bases between them. Germline V gene sequence: CDR1 SGHRS, CDR2 YFSETQ. CDR3 amino acids: CASSFNPGSTDTQYF. CDR3 nucleotide sequence: TGCGCCAGCAGCTTCAACCCGGGCTCCACAGATACGCAGTATTTT.

In its sample, this clonotype was seen many times. The genes are TRBV5-1 and TRBJ2-3; unclear D gene. Germline CDR1 SGHRS, CDR2 YFSETQ. The CDR3 runs to 14 residues. V lost 0 bases and J lost 3, with 8 bases in between. The CDR3 is CASSLDHLTDTQYF. Here the CDR3 DNA reads TGCGCCAGCAGCTTGGATCACCTTACAGATACGCAGTATTTT.

This clonotype has only a few counts. The J gene is TRBJ2-5, the V gene TRBV5-1; no firm D call. Germline values: CDR1 SGHRS, CDR2 YFSETQ. Trimming left V 4 bases short and J 4 bases short, with 11 bases between. This CDR3 has 13 amino acids. DNA of the CDR3: TGCGCCAGCAGCCGAGACTGGGGAGAGACCCAGTACTTC. It is translated as CASSRDWGETQYF.

There are a few counts of this clonotype. The rearrangement links TRBV11-2 to TRBJ2-2, with a tentative D call TRBD1 (6 bases). Germline values: CDR1 SGHAT, CDR2 FQNNGV. V was pared by 3 bases and J by 5 bases, with 13 bases between. This CDR3 comprises 15 residues. The CDR3 spells CASSFWGRRTGELFF. CDR3 sequence (DNA): TGTGCCAGCAGCTTTTGGGGGCGGAGGACCGGGGAGCTGTTTTTT.

This chain connects TRBV24-1 to TRBJ2-1; a weak D match, TRBD2 (5 bases). The CDR3 spans 17 residues. Trimming left V 2 bases short and J 0 bases short, with 13 bases between. The germline gives CDR1 KGHDR, CDR2 SFDVKD. The CDR3 DNA reads TGTGCCACCAGTGATTCCATAGCGCCCAGCTCCTACAATGAGCAGTTCTTC. Translated, it gives CATSDSIAPSSYNEQFF.

This clonotype was seen at least ten times. The rearrangement joins TRBV7-9 to TRBJ1-5; D call uncertain. Germline lookup yields CDR1 SEHNR and CDR2 FQNEAQ (reference sequence). Deletions cut 4 bases from V and 0 bases from J, with 7 bases between. This CDR3 comprises 14 residues. CDR3 residues: CASSSGISNQPQHF. Written as DNA, the CDR3 is TGTGCCAGCAGCTCGGGGATTAGCAATCAGCCCCAGCATTTT.

This clonotype was observed at least ten times. The rearrangement joins TRBV4-1 to TRBJ2-7; D possibly corresponds to TRBD2 (5 bases). Trimming took off 0 bases at V and 7 bases at J, with 19 bases between the two ends. The CDR3 has 16 residues. Germline CDR1 and CDR2: MGHRA and YSYEKL. CDR3 protein: CASSQDIALVAEEQYF. The CDR3, as DNA: TGCGCCAGCAGCCAAGATATCGCACTAGTTGCGGAAGAGCAGTACTTC.

In this sample, this clonotype turned up a few times. The CDR3 sequence is CASSFPRDRGREAYEQYF. The CDR3 bases are TGTGCCAGCAGCTTCCCCCGGGACAGGGGCAGGGAAGCCTACGAGCAGTACTTC. The chain couples TRBV11-2 to TRBJ2-7; 10 positions agree with TRBD1. The V gene end was trimmed by 3 bases and the J gene end by 2 bases; junction bases not matched to a gene: 13. CDR1 and CDR2 (germline): SGHAT, FQNNGV. This CDR3 is built from 18 residues.

The gene calls are TRBV20-1 and TRBJ1-4; a possible D gene is TRBD1 (5 bases). The germline CDR1 and CDR2 sequences are DFQATT and SNEGSKA (reference sequence). V lost 2 bases and J lost 5, with 15 bases in between. The CDR3 is made up of 15 amino acids. DNA for the CDR3: TGCAGTGCTAGACCCGAGGGGAGCCTAAATGAAAAACTGTTTTTT. Protein product: CSARPEGSLNEKLFF.

This clonotype was seen more than once but under ten times. V gene TRBV5-1 combines with J gene TRBJ2-1, with 8 bases lining up with TRBD2. The CDR3 extends over 15 amino acids. V dropped 4 bases and J dropped 7; count of bases not matched to a gene: 10. Germline V gives CDR1 SGHRS, CDR2 YFSETQ. CDR3 amino acids: CASSQLSGSFNEQFF. The CDR3 bases are TGCGCCAGCAGCCAGCTAAGCGGGAGTTTTAATGAGCAGTTCTTC.